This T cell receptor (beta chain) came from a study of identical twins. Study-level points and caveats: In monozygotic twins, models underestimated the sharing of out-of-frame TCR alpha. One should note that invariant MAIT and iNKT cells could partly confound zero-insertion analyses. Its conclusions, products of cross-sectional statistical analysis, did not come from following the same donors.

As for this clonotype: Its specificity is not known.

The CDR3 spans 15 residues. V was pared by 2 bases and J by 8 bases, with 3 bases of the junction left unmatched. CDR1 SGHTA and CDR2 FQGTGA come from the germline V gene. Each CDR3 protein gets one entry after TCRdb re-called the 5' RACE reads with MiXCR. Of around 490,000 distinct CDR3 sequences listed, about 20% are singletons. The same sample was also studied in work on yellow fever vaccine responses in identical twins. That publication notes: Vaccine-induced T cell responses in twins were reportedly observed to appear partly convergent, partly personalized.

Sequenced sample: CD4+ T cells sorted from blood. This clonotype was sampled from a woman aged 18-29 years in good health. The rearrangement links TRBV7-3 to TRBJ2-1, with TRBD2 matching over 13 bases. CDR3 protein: CASSLGTSGMDEQFF. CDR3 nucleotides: TGTGCCAGCAGCTTAGGGACTAGCGGGATGGATGAGCAGTTCTTC.